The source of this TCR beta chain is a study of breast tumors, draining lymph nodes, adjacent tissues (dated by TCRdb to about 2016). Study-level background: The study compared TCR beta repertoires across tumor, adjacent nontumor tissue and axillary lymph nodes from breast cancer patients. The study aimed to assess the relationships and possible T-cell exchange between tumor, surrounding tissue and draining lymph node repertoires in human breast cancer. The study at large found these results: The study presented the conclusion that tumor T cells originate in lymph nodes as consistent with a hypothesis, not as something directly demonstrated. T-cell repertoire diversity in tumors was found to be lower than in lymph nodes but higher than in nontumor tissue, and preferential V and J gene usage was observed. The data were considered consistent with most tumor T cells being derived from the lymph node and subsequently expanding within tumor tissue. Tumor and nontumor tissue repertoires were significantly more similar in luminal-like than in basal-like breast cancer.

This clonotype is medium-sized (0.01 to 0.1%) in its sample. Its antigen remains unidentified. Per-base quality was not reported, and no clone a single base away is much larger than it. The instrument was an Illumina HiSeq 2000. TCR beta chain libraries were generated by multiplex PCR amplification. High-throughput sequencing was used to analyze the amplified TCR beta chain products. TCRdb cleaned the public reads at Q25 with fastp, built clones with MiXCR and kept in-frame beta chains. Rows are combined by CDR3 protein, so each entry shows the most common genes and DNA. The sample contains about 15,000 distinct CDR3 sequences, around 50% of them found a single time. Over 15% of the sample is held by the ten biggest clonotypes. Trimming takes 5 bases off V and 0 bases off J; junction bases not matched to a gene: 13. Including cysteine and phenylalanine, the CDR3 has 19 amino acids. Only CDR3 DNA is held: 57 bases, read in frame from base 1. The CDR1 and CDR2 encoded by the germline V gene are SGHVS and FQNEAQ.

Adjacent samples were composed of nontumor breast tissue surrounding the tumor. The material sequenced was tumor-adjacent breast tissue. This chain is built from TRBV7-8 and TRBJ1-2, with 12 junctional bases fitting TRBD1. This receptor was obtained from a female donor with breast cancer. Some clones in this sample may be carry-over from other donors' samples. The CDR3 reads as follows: CASSRIRAGTGGTNYGYTF. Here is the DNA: TGTGCCAGCAGCCGCATTCGGGCCGGGACAGGGGGCACTAACTATGGCTACACCTTC. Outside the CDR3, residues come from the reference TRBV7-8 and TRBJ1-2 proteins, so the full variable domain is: GAGVSQSPRYKVAKRGQDVALRCDPISGHVSLFWYQQALGQGPEFLTYFQNEAQLDKSGLPSDRFFAERPEGSVSTLKIQRTQQEDSAVYLCASSRIRAGTGGTNYGYTFGSGTRLTVV.